These 3 T cell receptor beta chains originate from one sample sequenced in a study of shared clonotypes between healthy human individuals. The repertoire was sequenced with immunoSEQ multiplex PCR; TCRdb's copy has only in-frame clones and lacks some. Of a few million clones in the sample, 85% to 95% are singletons; the top ten hold approximately 1.7%. Naivety among CD8 cells was defined by CD45RO negativity and positive CCR7 selection, thereby excluding terminally differentiated effector memory CD45RA+ cells. What was sequenced was naive CD8+ T cells from PBMCs. These receptors originate from a man aged 18 to 30 in good health. Some clones in this sample may be carry-over from other donors' samples.

This chain connects TRBV19 to TRBJ1-1, with D possibly TRBD1 on 5 matching bases. V lost 1 base, J lost 1 base, and 10 bases lay in between. Germline V lookup: CDR1 LNHDA, CDR2 SQIVND (reference sequence). The CDR3 consists of 15 residues. The CDR3 region is CASSIARQGNTEAFF. DNA of the CDR3: TGTGCCAGTAGTATAGCCCGCCAGGGGAACACTGAAGCTTTCTTT.

CDR3 DNA sequence: TGTGCCAGCAGTTTGGGGGGGGTAGTCAGCAATCAGCCCCAGCATTTT. It codes for CASSLGGVVSNQPQHF. V gene TRBV28 combines with J gene TRBJ1-5; TRBD1 is a possible D gene (5 bases). Trimming removed 3 bases at V and 1 base at J, with 13 bases between. Germline CDR1 is MDHEN and CDR2 is SYDVKM. CDR3 size: 16 residues. Variable domain in full (rest from reference TRBV28 and TRBJ1-5): DVKVTQSSRYLVKRTGEKVFLECVQDMDHENMFWYRQDPGLGLRLIYFSYDVKMKEKGDIPEGYSVSREKKERFSLILESASTNQTSMYLCASSLGGVVSNQPQHFGDGTRLSIL.

This clone appeared once. The chain uses TRBV6-5 and TRBJ2-7; no definite D call. Trimming took off 2 bases at V and 3 bases at J, with 11 bases between the two ends. Germline CDR1 is MNHEY and CDR2 is SVGAGI. The length of the CDR3 is 14 residues. The CDR3 spells CASSYRNSFYEQYF. The CDR3, as DNA: TGTGCCAGCAGTTACCGAAACTCCTTCTACGAGCAGTACTTC.